This T cell receptor beta chain was captured in a study of T cell responses to AZD1222 COVID-19 vaccine (TCRdb year 2021). With regard to the full study: A total of about 250 trial participants underwent TCR sequencing, of whom under 220 had received two doses of AZD1222 and 26 had received two doses of the MenACWY control vaccine. Enrollment into the trials was organized by age into subgroups of 18-55, 56-69 and 70-plus years, and those subgroups contained roughly 140, 27 and 60 TCR-sequenced participants, respectively. Overall study results and their limits: Epitopes outside the regions mutated in the B.1.351 and B.1.1.7 variants were reportedly recognized by nearly half of the unique spike-specific TCRs. Spike-specific TCR breadth and depth rose significantly after two AZD1222 doses compared with day 0 and with MenACWY recipients. Only a handful of AZD1222 recipients were SARS-CoV-2 seropositive at baseline, limiting conclusions about previously exposed vaccinees. The vaccine-associated CD4 TCRs covered the entire spike protein, and the dominant responses fell in regions 160-218 and 743-854. The 56-69-year group was small, and its depth increase did not reach significance, likely because of low power. Participants were mostly white British, with more females than males. The authors suggested clonal diversity may have been underestimated. Because no day 14 peak-response samples were available, repertoires were characterized only after the peak T cell response.

The germline V gene (reference sequence) yields LNHDA for CDR1 and SQIVND for CDR2. The V end loses 2 bases and the J end loses 0 bases, and a stretch of 17 bases separates them. CDR3 length: 18 amino acids, cysteine to phenylalanine. Just the 54-base CDR3 DNA is kept, in frame starting at base 1. The sample's time point label, in plain terms: about 28 days (+/-7) after the second vaccine dose. AZD1222 recipients whose second dose came at about 4 weeks and those whose second dose came at about 12 weeks were combined into one group, since spike-specific TCR depth and breadth did not differ between the two schedules. The vaccinee samples were drawn from two UK trials, COV001 and COV002, one of which was a single-blind randomized controlled phase 2/3 trial testing AZD1222 (ChAdOx1 nCoV-19) in healthy adults. Trial participant PBMC samples were collected at day 0 and day 28 after the second dose for TCRbeta chain sequencing.

Comment on this clone: Which antigen it targets is not known. No much larger clone exists at a distance of one base, and base qualities are not known.

The CDR3 regions of human TCRbeta chains were analyzed by immunosequencing. The paper's processing steps were these. TCRs in the repertoires were matched against a reference library of SARS-CoV-2-specific TCRs that had been generated with the MIRA antigen-specificity platform. Breadth was defined as the fraction of unique TCRs that were SARS-CoV-2-associated, and depth was defined as the fraction of total T cells that were SARS-CoV-2-associated. Each spike-specific TCR was assigned to its reactive spike region and to a CD4 or CD8 class using the MIRA data. Log10-transformed breadth and depth values were compared by one-way ANOVA with Sidak's multiple comparisons tests. TCRdb limited this immuneACCESS table to in-frame rearrangements with V and J called. A share of clones is missing; checked studies link under half to unresolved V genes, and the rest is unexplained. The DNA gave D and trimming, while V, J and clone size come from that table. Within this sample are about 100,000 clones, with 70% to 90% of them counted one time only. The top ten constitute about 2.5% of the sample.

This chain joins TRBV19 to TRBJ1-3; the D gene cannot be named for sure. The specimen comprised peripheral blood, sampled 28 days after the second AZD1222 dose. The clonotype was recovered from an adult who received the AZD1222 COVID-19 vaccine. The CDR3 protein: CASSILAGSLNSGNTIYF. The bases are TGTGCCAGTAGTATACTAGCTGGCAGTCTTAACTCTGGAAACACCATATATTTT.